This T cell receptor beta chain is from a study of OX40 agonist ivuxolimab in advanced cancers. On the study more broadly: Patients were given ivuxolimab, an antibody that agonizes OX40 (CD134). With a range of 23 to 79, age averaged approximately 55 years, and 65% to 90% were male.

Study findings and constraints: On average, CD8+ T cells had more expanded clones than CD4+.

The CDR3 is made up of 11 amino acids. Trimming removed 7 bases at V and 4 bases at J, with 11 bases between. Germline V CDR1 and CDR2: GTSNPN, SVGIG (reference sequence). On this clone: The antigen remains undetermined.

Sequencing was performed with immunoSEQ multiplex PCR; in TCRdb, only in-frame clones are kept and a portion is missing. The repertoire holds some 80,000 clones, approximately 84% seen once, with around 7.3% in the top ten. The chain links TRBV30 to TRBJ2-7, with D hard to call. The sequence was collected from an adult with an advanced solid tumor such as melanoma, head and neck, liver or kidney cancer. The starting material was CD4+ or CD8+ T cells sorted from blood, obtained in a trial of the OX40 agonist ivuxolimab. CDR3 sequence (DNA): TGTGCCTTCCTCTGGAATTACGAGCAGTACTTC. It translates to CAFLWNYEQYF.